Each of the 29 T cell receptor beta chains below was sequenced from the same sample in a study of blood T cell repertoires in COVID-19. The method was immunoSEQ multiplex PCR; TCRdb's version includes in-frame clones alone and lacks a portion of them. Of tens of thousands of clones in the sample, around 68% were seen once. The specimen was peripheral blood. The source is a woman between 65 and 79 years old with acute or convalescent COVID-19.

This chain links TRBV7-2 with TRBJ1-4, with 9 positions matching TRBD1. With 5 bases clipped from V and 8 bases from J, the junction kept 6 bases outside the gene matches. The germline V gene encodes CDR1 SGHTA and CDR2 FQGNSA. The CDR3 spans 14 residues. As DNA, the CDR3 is TGTGCCAGCAGCCGCTCCGGGACAGGGGAAAAACTGTTTTTT. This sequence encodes CASSRSGTGEKLFF. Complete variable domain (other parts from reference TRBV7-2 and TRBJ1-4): GAGVSQSPSNKVTEKGKDVELRCDPISGHTALYWYRQSLGQGLEFLIYFQGNSAPDKSGLPSDRFSAERTGGSVSTLTIQRTQQEDSAVYLCASSRSGTGEKLFFGSGTQLSVL.

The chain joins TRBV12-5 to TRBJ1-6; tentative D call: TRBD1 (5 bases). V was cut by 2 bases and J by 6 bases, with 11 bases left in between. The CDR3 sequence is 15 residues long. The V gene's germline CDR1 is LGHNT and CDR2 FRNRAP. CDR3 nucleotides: TGTGCTAGTGGTTTGACCGGACATCTTAATTCACCCCTCCACTTT. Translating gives CASGLTGHLNSPLHF. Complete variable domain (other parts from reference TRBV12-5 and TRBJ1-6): DARVTQTPRHKVTEMGQEVTMRCQPILGHNTVFWYRQTMMQGLELLAYFRNRAPLDDSGMPKDRFSAEMPDATLATLKIQPSEPRDSAVYFCASGLTGHLNSPLHFGNGTRLTVT.

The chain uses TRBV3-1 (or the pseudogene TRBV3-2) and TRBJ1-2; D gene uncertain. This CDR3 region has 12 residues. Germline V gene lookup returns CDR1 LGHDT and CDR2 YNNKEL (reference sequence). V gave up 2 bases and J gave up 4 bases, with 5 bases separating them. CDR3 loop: CASSQSLYGYTF. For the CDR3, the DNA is TGTGCCAGCAGCCAATCCCTCTATGGCTACACCTTC.

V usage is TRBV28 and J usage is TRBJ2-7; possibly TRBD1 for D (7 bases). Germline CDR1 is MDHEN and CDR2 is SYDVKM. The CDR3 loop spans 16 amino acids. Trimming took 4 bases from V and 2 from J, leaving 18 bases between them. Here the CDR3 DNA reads TGTGCCAGCAGTTCCCCGGGCAGGGGGGCAACCTACGAGCAGTACTTC. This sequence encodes CASSSPGRGATYEQYF.

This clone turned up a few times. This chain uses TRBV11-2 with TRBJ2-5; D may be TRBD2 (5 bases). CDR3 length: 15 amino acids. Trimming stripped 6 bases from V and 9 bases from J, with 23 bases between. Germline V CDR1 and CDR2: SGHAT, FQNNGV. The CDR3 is CASRTGLRGRAAQYF. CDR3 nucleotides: TGTGCCAGCAGAACCGGACTGAGAGGCCGTGCGGCCCAGTACTTC.

The CDR3 loop reads CASSHREGGYTF. The CDR3 bases are TGTGCCAGCAGCCACAGGGAGGGTGGCTACACCTTC. The chain uses TRBV11-2 and TRBJ1-2; the D gene is possibly TRBD1 (6 bases). This CDR3 spans 12 amino acids. Deletions cut 5 bases from V and 7 bases from J, with 11 bases between. Germline CDR1 is SGHAT and CDR2 is FQNNGV.

The CDR3, as DNA: TGTGCCACAGGACAGGGGCCCAACTCTGGAAACACCATATATTTT. Translated, it gives CATGQGPNSGNTIYF. The chain joins TRBV10-3 to TRBJ1-3; 9 bases line up with TRBD1. V lost 10 bases and J lost 0; bases outside the gene matches: 7. The CDR3 is made up of 15 amino acids. The germline gives CDR1 ENHRY, CDR2 SYGVKD.

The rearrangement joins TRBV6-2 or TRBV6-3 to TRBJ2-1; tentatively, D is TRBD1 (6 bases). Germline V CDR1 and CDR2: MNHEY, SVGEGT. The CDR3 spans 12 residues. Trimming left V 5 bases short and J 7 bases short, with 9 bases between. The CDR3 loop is CASSIQGNEQFF. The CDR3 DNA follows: TGTGCCAGCAGTATACAGGGAAATGAGCAGTTCTTC.

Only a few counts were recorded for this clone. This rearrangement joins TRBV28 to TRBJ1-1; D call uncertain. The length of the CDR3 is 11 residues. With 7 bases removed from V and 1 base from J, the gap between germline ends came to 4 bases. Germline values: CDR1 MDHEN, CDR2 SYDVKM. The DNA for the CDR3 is TGTGCCAGCACCCAGAACACTGAAGCTTTCTTT. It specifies CASTQNTEAFF.

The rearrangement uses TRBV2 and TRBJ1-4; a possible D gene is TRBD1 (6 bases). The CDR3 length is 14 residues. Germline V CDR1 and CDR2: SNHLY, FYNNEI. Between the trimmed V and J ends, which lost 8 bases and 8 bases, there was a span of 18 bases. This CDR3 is CASGWASQGEKLFF. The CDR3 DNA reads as TGTGCCAGCGGCTGGGCCTCTCAGGGGGAAAAACTGTTTTTT. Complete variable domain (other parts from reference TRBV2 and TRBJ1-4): EPEVTQTPSHQVTQMGQEVILRCVPISNHLYFYWYRQILGQKVEFLVSFYNNEISEKSEIFDDQFSVERPDGSNFTLKIRSTKLEDSAMYFCASGWASQGEKLFFGSGTQLSVL.

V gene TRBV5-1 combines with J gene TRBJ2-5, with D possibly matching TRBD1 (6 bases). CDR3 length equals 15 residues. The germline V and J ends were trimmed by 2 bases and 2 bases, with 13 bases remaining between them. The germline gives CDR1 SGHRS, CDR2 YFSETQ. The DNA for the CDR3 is TGCGCCAGCAGCTTAAGGGGGACCTTTCAAGAGACCCAGTACTTC. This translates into CASSLRGTFQETQYF. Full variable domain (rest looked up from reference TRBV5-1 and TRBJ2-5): KAGVTQTPRYLIKTRGQQVTLSCSPISGHRSVSWYQQTPGQGLQFLFEYFSETQRNKGNFPGRFSGRQFSNSRSEMNVSTLELGDSALYLCASSLRGTFQETQYFGPGTRLLVL.

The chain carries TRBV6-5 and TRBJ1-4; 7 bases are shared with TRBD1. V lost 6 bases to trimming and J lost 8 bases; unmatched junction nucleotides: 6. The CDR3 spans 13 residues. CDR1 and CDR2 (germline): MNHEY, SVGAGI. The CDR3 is CASREGAHEKLFF. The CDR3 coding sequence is TGTGCCAGCAGAGAGGGGGCGCACGAAAAACTGTTTTTT.

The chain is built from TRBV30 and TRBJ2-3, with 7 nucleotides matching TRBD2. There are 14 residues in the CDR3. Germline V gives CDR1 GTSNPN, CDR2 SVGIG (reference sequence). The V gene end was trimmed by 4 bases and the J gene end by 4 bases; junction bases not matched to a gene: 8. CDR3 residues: CAWTGGQIADTQYF. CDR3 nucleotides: TGTGCCTGGACGGGGGGTCAAATAGCAGATACGCAGTATTTT.

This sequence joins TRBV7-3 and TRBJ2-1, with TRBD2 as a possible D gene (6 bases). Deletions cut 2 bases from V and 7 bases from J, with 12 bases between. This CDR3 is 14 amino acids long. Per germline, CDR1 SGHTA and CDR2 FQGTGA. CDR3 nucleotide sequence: TGTGCCAGCAGCTTAGGGGTCGGGAGAAATGAGCAGTTCTTC. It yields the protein CASSLGVGRNEQFF.

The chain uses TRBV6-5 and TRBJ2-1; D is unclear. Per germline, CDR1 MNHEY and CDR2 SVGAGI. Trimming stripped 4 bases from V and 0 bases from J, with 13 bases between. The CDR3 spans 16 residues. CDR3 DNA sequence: TGTGCCAGCAGTTCGAGACACCGCACCTCCTACAATGAGCAGTTCTTC. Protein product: CASSSRHRTSYNEQFF.

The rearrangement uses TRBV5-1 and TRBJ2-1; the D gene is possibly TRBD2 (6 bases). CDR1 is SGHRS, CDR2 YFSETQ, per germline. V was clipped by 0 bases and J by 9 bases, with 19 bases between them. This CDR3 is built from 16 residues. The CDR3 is CASSLAEFGSSGEQFF. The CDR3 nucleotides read TGCGCCAGCAGCTTGGCCGAGTTCGGGAGTAGTGGTGAGCAGTTCTTC.

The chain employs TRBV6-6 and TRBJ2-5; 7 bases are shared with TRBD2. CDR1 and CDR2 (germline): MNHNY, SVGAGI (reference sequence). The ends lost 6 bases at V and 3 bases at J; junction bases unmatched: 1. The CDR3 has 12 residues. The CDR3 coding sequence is TGTGCCAGCAGACGGGGGGAAGAGACCCAGTACTTC. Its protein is CASRRGEETQYF.

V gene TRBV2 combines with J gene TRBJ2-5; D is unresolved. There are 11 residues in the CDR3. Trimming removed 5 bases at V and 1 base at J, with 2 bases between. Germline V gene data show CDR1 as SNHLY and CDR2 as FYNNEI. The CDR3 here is CASSLQETQYF. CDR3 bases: TGTGCCAGCAGTCTCCAAGAGACCCAGTACTTC.

CDR3 amino acids: CASSLSGGAREQYF. In nucleotides, the CDR3 is TGTGCCAGCAGCCTCAGCGGGGGGGCCCGCGAGCAGTACTTC. V gene TRBV28 combines with J gene TRBJ2-7; the match to TRBD2 covers 10 bases. The CDR3 consists of 14 residues. J gave up 6 bases and V 6 bases, and 8 bases lay outside the gene matches. CDR1 is MDHEN and CDR2 is SYDVKM in the germline V gene.

DNA for the CDR3: TGTGCCAGCAGCAGCGGGGGGACTAGCTCTAGTGAGCAGTTCTTC. Translated, it gives CASSSGGTSSSEQFF. The chain joins TRBV9 to TRBJ2-1; 9 bases match TRBD2. CDR3 length equals 15 residues. CDR1 is SGDLS, CDR2 YYNGEE, per germline. The V and J ends lost 4 bases and 9 bases, in that order; junction bases with no gene match: 11.

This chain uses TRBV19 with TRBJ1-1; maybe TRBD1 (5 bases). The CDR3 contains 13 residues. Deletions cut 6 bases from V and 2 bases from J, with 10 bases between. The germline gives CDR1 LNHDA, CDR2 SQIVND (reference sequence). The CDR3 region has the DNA TGTGCCAGTAGCAGGGATTTCAACACTGAAGCTTTCTTT. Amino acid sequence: CASSRDFNTEAFF.

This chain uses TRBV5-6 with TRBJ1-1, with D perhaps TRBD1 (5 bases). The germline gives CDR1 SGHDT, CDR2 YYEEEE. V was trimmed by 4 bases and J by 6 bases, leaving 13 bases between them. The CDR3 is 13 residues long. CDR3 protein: CASSVRGGSEAFF. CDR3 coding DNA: TGTGCCAGCAGCGTGCGGGGGGGTTCTGAAGCTTTCTTT.

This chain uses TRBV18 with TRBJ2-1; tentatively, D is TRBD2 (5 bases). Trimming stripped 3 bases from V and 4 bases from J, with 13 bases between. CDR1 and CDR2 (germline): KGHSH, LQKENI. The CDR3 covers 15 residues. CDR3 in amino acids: CASSPDPDSYNEQFF. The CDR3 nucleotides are TGTGCCAGCTCACCCGATCCGGACTCATACAATGAGCAGTTCTTC.

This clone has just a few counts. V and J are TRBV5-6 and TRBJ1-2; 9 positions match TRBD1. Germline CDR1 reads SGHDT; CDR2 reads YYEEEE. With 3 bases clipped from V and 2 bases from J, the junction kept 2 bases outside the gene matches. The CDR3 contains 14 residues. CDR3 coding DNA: TGTGCCAGCAGCTCGGACAGGGGCAACTATGGCTACACCTTC. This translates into CASSSDRGNYGYTF. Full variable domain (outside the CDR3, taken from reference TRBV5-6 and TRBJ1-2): DAGVTQSPTHLIKTRGQQVTLRCSPKSGHDTVSWYQQALGQGPQFIFQYYEEEERQRGNFPDRFSGHQFPNYSSELNVNALLLGDSALYLCASSSDRGNYGYTFGSGTRLTVV.

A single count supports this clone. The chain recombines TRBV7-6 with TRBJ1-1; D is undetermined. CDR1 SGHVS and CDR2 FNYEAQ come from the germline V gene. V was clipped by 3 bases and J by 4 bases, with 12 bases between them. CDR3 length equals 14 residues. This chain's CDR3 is CASSLSGSSTEAFF. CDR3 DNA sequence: TGTGCCAGCAGCTTGTCGGGGTCGAGCACTGAAGCTTTCTTT.

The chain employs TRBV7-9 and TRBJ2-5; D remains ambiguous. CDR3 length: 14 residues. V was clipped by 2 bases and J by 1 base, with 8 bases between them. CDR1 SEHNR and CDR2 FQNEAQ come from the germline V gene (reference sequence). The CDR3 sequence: CASSLRSSQETQYF. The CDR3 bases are TGTGCCAGCAGCTTACGGTCTAGCCAAGAGACCCAGTACTTC.

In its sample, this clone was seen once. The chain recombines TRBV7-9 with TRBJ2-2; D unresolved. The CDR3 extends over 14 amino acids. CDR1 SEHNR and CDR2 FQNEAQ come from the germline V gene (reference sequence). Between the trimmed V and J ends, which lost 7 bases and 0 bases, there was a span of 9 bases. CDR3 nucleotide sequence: TGTGCCAGCATGGAGAGTCCGAACACCGGGGAGCTGTTTTTT. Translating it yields CASMESPNTGELFF.

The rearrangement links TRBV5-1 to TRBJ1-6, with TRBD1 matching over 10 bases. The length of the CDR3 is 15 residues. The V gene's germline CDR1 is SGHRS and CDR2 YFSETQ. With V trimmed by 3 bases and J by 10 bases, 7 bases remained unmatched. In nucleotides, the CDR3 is TGCGCCAGCAGCTACGGACAGGGGGTATGGTCACCCCTCCACTTT. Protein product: CASSYGQGVWSPLHF.

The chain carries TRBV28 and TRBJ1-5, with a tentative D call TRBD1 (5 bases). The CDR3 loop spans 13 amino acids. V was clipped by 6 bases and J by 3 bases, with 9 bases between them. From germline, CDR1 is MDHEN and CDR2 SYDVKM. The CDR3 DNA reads TGTGCCAGCAGCTGGGACTTCAATCAGCCCCAGCATTTT. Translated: CASSWDFNQPQHF.